Listed below are T cell receptor beta chains from one sample, sequenced in a study of radiation and T cells in renal cell carcinoma. The table came from immunoSEQ multiplex PCR; TCRdb's copy has only in-frame clones and leaves some out. The sample has around 100,000 clones, approximately 80% seen once. The sequences come from blood, collected from a patient whose treatment included radiotherapy and nephrectomy. Every receptor here comes from a man aged 55 to 70 with renal cell carcinoma. Both conserved end residues are part of each CDR3. Each record gives: CDR3 protein, CDR3 DNA, V gene, D gene, CDR3 length, J gene, clone size. D genes are given only for firm matches. Rows give clone size only sometimes, using once, few, many, or a class for an expanded clone.

CDR3: CASSLGQPASNQPQHF; DNA: TGTGCCAGCAGCTTAGGGCAGCCAGCCTCCAATCAGCCCCAGCATTTT; V: TRBV7-2; D: -; length: 16; J: TRBJ1-5; size: -
CDR3: CASSIPGLNYGYTF; DNA: TGTGCCAGTAGCATCCCGGGATTAAACTATGGCTACACCTTC; V: TRBV19; D: -; length: 14; J: TRBJ1-2; size: -
CDR3: CASSDRVSGANVLTF; DNA: TGTGCCAGCAGTGACAGGGTCTCTGGGGCCAACGTCCTGACTTTC; V: TRBV6-1; D: -; length: 15; J: TRBJ2-6; size: -
CDR3: CASSPRQDSEQFF; DNA: TGTGCCAGCTCACCCAGACAGGATTCTGAGCAGTTCTTC; V: TRBV18; D: -; length: 13; J: TRBJ2-1; size: -
CDR3: CATRGGLGTNYGYTF; DNA: TGTGCCACCAGAGGGGGACTGGGAACTAACTATGGCTACACCTTC; V: TRBV15; D: -; length: 15; J: TRBJ1-2; size: -
CDR3: CASSLAGGTHNEQFF; DNA: TGTGCCAGCAGTCTAGCGGGAGGGACCCACAATGAGCAGTTCTTC; V: TRBV7-7; D: TRBD2; length: 15; J: TRBJ2-1; size: -
CDR3: CASSTPGAGETQYF; DNA: TGTGCCAGTAGTACACCGGGAGCGGGTGAGACCCAGTACTTC; V: TRBV19; D: -; length: 14; J: TRBJ2-5; size: -
CDR3: CASSQDPTNWRVTHTGELFF; DNA: TGTGCCAGCAGCCAAGACCCCACTAATTGGAGAGTGACTCACACCGGGGAGCTGTTTTTT; V: TRBV4-2; D: -; length: 20; J: TRBJ2-2; size: -
CDR3: CAWSVSDTQETQYF; DNA: TGTGCCTGGAGTGTTAGCGATACTCAAGAGACCCAGTACTTC; V: TRBV30; D: -; length: 14; J: TRBJ2-5; size: few
CDR3: CASSLVKGSREQFF; DNA: TGTGCCAGCAGCTTGGTAAAGGGCAGCCGCGAGCAGTTCTTC; V: TRBV5-4; D: -; length: 14; J: TRBJ2-1; size: -
CDR3: CASSYSQGAGTEAFF; DNA: TGTGCCAGCAGTTACTCCCAGGGGGCGGGCACTGAAGCTTTCTTT; V: TRBV6-6; D: TRBD1; length: 15; J: TRBJ1-1; size: few